These T cell receptor beta chains were read from a single sample in a study of blood T cell repertoires in COVID-19. Sequenced by immunoSEQ multiplex PCR; TCRdb stores in-frame clones only, minus some. The sample contains some 250,000 clones, approximately 85% of which appear only once. Sequenced material: PBMCs or T cells enriched from blood (not recorded which). These receptors were taken from a woman aged 50 to 65 who had recovered from COVID-19. CDR3s include the opening cysteine and the closing phenylalanine or tryptophan.

>TRBV9|TRBJ2-3
CASSVLAGGTDTQYF
>TRBV29-1|TRBJ2-5
CSVMGSGLAGGETQYF
>TRBV29-1|TRBJ2-3
CSVEQTRADTQYF
>TRBV5-1|TRBJ1-1
CASSLGQGASNTEAFF
>TRBV5-4|TRBJ2-1
CASSLASGGAYNEQFF
>TRBV5-1|TRBJ1-6
CASSLINPGQGDSPLHF
>TRBV6-5|TRBJ2-7
CASRRQPSSYEQYF
>TRBV7-9|TRBJ1-2
CASSLGGVRNYGYTF
>TRBV6-4|TRBJ2-2
CASSDEWVDYVGNTGELFF
>TRBV23-1|TRBJ1-3
CASSQSPDRGSSGNTIYF
>TRBV16|TRBJ2-1
CASSQFGQGIDEQFF
>TRBV7-2|TRBJ2-3
CASSLDGQDVDTQYF
>TRBV5-1|TRBJ2-7
CASSLTGVIDEQYF
>TRBV27|TRBJ1-1
CASSFSGGGFRAFF
>TRBV18|TRBJ2-1
CASSPWAGAHNEQFF
>TRBV4-2|TRBJ1-1
CASSQTQVNTEAFF
>TRBV5-6|TRBJ1-2
CASSLQGIHYGYTF
>TRBV9|TRBJ2-1
CASSKRQGADSYNEQFF
>TRBV27|TRBJ1-2
CASSFLDRARDGYTF
>TRBV2|TRBJ2-1
CASKLAGGPGMGVNYNEQFF
>TRBV5-4|TRBJ2-4
CASSQQGLAGVNQYF
>TRBV5-4|TRBJ2-1
CASSLGTRLSNEQFF
>TRBV28|TRBJ2-7
CASSLLAGAGTYEQYF
>TRBV6-1|TRBJ2-7
CASSEYSPGHRYEQYF
>TRBV18|TRBJ1-1
CASSPGQVVAFF
>TRBV12-5|TRBJ2-2
CASAGQGAEGELFF
>TRBV7-2|TRBJ2-5
CASSLLGQGQETQYF
>TRBV7-2|TRBJ2-2
CASSSLSGYTGELFF
>TRBV2|TRBJ2-1
CASTGTSGSDEQFF
>TRBV9|TRBJ1-2
CASSLTTGGSYGYTF
>TRBV7-9|TRBJ1-5
CASSPLRDGNQPQHF
>TRBV11-2|TRBJ1-3
CASSLLVSSGNTIYF
>TRBV2|TRBJ1-2
CASGKEGPYGYTF
>TRBV11-3|TRBJ2-2
CASSLDVAGNTGELFF
>TRBV14|TRBJ1-1
CASSRDTIREAFF
>TRBV3-1/TRBV3-2|TRBJ1-6
CASSTRTEGIEPLHF
>TRBV28|TRBJ1-1
CASSLWQGATEAFF
>TRBV4-2|TRBJ2-1
CASSQEAREGNEQFF
>TRBV2|TRBJ1-1
CASSARVPEGTEAFF
>TRBV13|TRBJ1-1
CASSYGQLEAFF
>TRBV11-2|TRBJ1-6
CASSLGGQGINSPLHF
>TRBV28|TRBJ1-3
CASKRGLRGNTIYF
>TRBV7-8|TRBJ1-5
CASSSTGGAAGQPQHF
>TRBV27|TRBJ2-5
CASSLLAGGWQTQYF
>TRBV10-3|TRBJ1-3
CALFDQVGNTIYF
>TRBV28|TRBJ1-5
CASSFSYNQPQHF
>TRBV7-7|TRBJ2-1
CASSIGQGGEQFF
>TRBV4-1|TRBJ2-7
CASSQHREGYEQYF
>TRBV10-3|TRBJ2-7
CAISSGLAPYEQYF
>TRBV7-2|TRBJ2-7
CASSLAVPQSAAGSEQYF
>TRBV19|TRBJ1-6
CAGGQGYNSPLHF
>TRBV5-1|TRBJ2-1
CASSLDRGGTDNEQFF
>TRBV28|TRBJ2-7
CASSTIAGDTLEQYF